This T cell receptor (beta chain) was captured in a study of regulatory T cells in long-lasting Graves disease. Findings of the study overall: Thyroid tissue went unstudied; only peripheral blood was examined.

CDR3 regions were amplified by Arm-PCR using iRepertoire HTBI primers to build TCR beta libraries. TCRdb ran MiXCR on the multiplex PCR reads and lists one entry per CDR3 protein. The profile shows 400,000 to 550,000 distinct CDR3 sequences, 15% of them singletons. Indicated time point: newly diagnosed GD, antithyroid drugs for less than 3 months. Isolated PBMC RNA provided the starting material for the TCR library. This clonotype was counted at least ten times. Its specificity is not known. The same data also went into a second study, on T cells in Graves' hyperthyroidism and ophthalmopathy. That source adds: A first-round RT-PCR of the TCR CDR3 used the HTBI primer set. Ophthalmopathy was separated from stable hyperthyroidism by a 13 V-J model.

This receptor was taken from a woman aged 25 to 39 with Graves disease. This specimen consisted of peripheral blood mononuclear cells (PBMCs), obtained at new diagnosis, from a patient treated with antithyroid drugs.

This chain's CDR3 is CASSYDSGANVLTF. CDR3 nucleotides: TGTGCCAGCAGTTACGACTCTGGGGCCAACGTCCTGACTTTC. V and J are TRBV6-9 and TRBJ2-6, with D uncertain. Trimming removed 3 bases at V and 0 bases at J, with 3 bases between. The germline V gene encodes CDR1 MNHGY and CDR2 SVAAGI. The CDR3 is made up of 14 amino acids.